The present TCR beta chain was sequenced within a study of control samples from healthy donors and cancer patients. Some clones are missing from TCRdb's copy, which holds only in-frame ones; the method was immunoSEQ multiplex PCR. Of under 40,000 clones in the sample, approximately 82% are singletons; the top ten hold 20% to 25%. V lost 4 bases and J lost 2, with 13 bases in between. CDR1 KGHSH and CDR2 LQKENI come from the germline V gene. The length of the CDR3 is 15 residues. This sequence was found in a woman aged 55-70 years with lung cancer. The sequencing input was PBMCs. This chain uses TRBV18 with TRBJ2-3; a possible D gene is TRBD2 (6 bases). In nucleotides, the CDR3 is TGTGCCAGCTCACGATCCGGGACTCTCACAGATACGCAGTATTTT. Translated, it gives CASSRSGTLTDTQYF.